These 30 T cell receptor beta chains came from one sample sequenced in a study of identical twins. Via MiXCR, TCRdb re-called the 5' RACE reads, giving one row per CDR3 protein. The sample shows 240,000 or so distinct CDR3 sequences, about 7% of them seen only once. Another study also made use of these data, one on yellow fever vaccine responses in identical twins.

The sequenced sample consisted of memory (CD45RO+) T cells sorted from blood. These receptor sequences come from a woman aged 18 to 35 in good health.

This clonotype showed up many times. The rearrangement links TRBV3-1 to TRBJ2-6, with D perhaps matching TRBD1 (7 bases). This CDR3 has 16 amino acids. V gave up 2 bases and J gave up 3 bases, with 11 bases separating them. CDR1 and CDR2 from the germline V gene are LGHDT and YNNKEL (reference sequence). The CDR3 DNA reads TGTGCCAGCAGCCAACAGGGGGGTGGTGGGGCCAACGTCCTGACTTTC. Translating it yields CASSQQGGGGANVLTF.

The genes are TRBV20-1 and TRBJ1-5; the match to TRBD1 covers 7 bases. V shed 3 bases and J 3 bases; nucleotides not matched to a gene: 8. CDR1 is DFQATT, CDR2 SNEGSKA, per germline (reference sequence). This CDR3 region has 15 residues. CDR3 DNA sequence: TGCAGTGCTAGGGCGGGACAGATTGACAATCAGCCCCAGCATTTT. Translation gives CSARAGQIDNQPQHF.

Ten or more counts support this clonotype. The CDR3, as DNA: TGTGCCAGCAGTTTCAGGGGAGTTGGCTACACCTTC. Residues: CASSFRGVGYTF. The chain recombines TRBV12-3 or TRBV12-4 with TRBJ1-2, with TRBD1 as a possible D gene (6 bases). V lost 3 bases to trimming and J lost 7 bases, with 9 bases between them. This CDR3 has 12 residues.

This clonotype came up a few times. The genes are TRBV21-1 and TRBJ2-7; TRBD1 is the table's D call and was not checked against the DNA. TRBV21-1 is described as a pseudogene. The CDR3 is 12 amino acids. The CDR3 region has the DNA TGTGCCAGCCCTAGGGGTGTCTACGAGCAGTACTTC. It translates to CASPRGVYEQYF.

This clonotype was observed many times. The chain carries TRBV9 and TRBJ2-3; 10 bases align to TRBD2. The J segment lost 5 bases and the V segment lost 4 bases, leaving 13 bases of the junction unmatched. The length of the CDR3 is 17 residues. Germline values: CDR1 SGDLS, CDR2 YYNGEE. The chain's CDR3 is CASSSPPLSGRGDTQYF. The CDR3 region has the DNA TGTGCCAGCAGCAGCCCTCCTTTGAGCGGGAGGGGAGATACGCAGTATTTT. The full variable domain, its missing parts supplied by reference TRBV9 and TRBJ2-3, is DSGVTQTPKHLITATGQRVTLRCSPRSGDLSVYWYQQSLDQGLQFLIQYYNGEERAKGNILERFSAQQFPDLHSELNLSSLELGDSALYFCASSSPPLSGRGDTQYFGPGTRLTVL.

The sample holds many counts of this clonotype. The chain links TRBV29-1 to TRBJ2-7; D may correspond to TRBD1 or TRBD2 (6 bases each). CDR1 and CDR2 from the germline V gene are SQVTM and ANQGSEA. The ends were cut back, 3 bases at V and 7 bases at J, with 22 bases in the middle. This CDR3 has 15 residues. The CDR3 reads CSVDIAAQGRREQYF. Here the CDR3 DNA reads TGCAGCGTTGATATAGCGGCGCAGGGGAGGAGGGAGCAGTACTTC.

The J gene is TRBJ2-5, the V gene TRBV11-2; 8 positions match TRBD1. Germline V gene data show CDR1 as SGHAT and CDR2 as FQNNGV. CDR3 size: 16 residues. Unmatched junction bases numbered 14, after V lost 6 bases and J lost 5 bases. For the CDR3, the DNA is TGTGCCAGCAGGACTCTAAAGGGACAGGCCTTCGAGACCCAGTACTTC. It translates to CASRTLKGQAFETQYF.

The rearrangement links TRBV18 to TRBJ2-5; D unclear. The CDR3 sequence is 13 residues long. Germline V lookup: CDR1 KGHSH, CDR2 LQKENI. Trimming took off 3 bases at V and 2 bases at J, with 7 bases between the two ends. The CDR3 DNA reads TGTGCCAGCTCACCCACAAAACAAGAGACCCAGTACTTC. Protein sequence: CASSPTKQETQYF.

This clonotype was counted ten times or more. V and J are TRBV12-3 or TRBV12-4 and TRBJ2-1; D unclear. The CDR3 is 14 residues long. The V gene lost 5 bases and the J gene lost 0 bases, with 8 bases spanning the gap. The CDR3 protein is CASSGSGSYNEQFF. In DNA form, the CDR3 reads TGTGCCAGCAGTGGGTCGGGCTCCTACAATGAGCAGTTCTTC.

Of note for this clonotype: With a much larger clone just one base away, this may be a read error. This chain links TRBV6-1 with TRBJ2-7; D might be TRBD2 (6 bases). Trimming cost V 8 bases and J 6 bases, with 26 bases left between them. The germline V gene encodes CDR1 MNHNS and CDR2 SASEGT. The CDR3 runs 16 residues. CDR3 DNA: TGTGCCAGCGGTCCCGGGACTCGGGAACTTGTCTTCGAGCAGTACTTC. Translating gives CASGPGTRELVFEQYF.

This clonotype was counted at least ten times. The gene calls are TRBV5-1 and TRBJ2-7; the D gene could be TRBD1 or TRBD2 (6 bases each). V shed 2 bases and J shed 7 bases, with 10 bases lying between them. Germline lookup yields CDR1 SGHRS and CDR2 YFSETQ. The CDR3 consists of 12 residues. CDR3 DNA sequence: TGCGCCAGCAGCTTTAAAGGGGGGGAGCAGTACTTC. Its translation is CASSFKGGEQYF.

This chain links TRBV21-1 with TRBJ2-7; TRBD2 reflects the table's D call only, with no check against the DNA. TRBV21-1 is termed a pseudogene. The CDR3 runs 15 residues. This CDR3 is CASSKVPGLSYEQYF. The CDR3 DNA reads TGTGCCAGCAGCAAGGTCCCAGGGCTATCCTACGAGCAGTACTTC.

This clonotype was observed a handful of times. The CDR3 is CASSLGLGRGEKLFF. The DNA for the CDR3 is TGTGCCAGCAGCTTAGGACTGGGTCGCGGTGAAAAACTGTTTTTT. The genes are TRBV7-8 and TRBJ1-4, with D uncertain. Per the germline V gene, CDR1 is SGHVS and CDR2 is FQNEAQ. Trimming removed 1 base from V and 7 bases from J, with 13 bases in between. The CDR3 contains 15 residues.

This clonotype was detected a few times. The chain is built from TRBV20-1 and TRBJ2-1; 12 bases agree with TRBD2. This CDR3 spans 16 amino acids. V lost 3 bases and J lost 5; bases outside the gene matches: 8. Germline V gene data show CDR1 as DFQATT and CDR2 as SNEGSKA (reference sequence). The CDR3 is CSARRLAGGPHNEQFF. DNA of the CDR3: TGCAGTGCTAGGCGTCTAGCGGGGGGGCCCCACAATGAGCAGTTCTTC.

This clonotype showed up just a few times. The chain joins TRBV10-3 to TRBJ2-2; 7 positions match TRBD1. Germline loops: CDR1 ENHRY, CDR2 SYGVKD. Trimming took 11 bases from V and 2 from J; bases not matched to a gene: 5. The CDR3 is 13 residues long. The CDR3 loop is CASGTENTGELFF. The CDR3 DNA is TGTGCCTCCGGGACAGAAAACACCGGGGAGCTGTTTTTT.

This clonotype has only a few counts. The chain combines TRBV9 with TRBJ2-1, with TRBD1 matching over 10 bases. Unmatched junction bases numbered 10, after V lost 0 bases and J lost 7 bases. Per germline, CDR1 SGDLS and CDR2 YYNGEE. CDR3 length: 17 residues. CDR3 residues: CASSVASSGTGANEQFF. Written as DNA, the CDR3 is TGTGCCAGCAGCGTAGCCTCCAGCGGGACAGGGGCGAATGAGCAGTTCTTC.

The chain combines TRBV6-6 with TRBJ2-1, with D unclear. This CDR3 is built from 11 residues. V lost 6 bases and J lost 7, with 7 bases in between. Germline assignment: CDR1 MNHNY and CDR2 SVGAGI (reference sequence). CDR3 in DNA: TGTGCCAGCAGCATAAGTAATGAGCAGTTCTTC. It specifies CASSISNEQFF.

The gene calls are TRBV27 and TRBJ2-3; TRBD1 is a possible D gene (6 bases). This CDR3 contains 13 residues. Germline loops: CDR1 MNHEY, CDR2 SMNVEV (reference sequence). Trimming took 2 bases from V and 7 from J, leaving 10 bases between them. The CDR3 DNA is TGTGCCAGCAGTTTAATCGGGACACATACGCAGTATTTT. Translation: CASSLIGTHTQYF.

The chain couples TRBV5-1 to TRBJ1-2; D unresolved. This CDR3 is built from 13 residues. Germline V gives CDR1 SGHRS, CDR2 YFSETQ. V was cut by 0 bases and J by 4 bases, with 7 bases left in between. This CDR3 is CASSLAAGYGYTF. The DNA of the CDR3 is TGCGCCAGCAGCTTGGCAGCTGGCTATGGCTACACCTTC.

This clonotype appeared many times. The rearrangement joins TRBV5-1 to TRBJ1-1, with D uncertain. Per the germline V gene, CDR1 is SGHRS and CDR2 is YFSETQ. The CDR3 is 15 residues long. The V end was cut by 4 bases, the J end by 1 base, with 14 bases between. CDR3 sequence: CASSISGQTNTEAFF. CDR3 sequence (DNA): TGCGCCAGCAGCATCTCGGGCCAGACGAACACTGAAGCTTTCTTT.

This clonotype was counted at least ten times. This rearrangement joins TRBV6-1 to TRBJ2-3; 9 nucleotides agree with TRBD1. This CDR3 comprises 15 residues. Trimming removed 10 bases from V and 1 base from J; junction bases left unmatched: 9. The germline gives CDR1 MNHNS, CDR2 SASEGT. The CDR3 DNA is TGTGCCACCAAAGATCGGGACAGGGGCACAGATACGCAGTATTTT. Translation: CATKDRDRGTDTQYF.

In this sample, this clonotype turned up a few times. This CDR3 is CASSLWLAGSYNEQFF. Here the CDR3 DNA reads TGTGCCAGCAGCTTATGGCTAGCGGGGTCCTACAATGAGCAGTTCTTC. The V and J genes are TRBV7-2 and TRBJ2-1, with 9 bases lining up with TRBD2. CDR1 is SGHTA, CDR2 FQGNSA, per germline. V lost 2 bases, J lost 1 base, and 3 bases stayed unmatched. This CDR3 is 16 amino acids long.

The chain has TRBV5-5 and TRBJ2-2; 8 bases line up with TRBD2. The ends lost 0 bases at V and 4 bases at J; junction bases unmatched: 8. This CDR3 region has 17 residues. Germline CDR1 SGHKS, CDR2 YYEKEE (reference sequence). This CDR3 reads CASSLAGGGSFTGELFF. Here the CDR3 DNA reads TGTGCCAGCAGCTTGGCCGGGGGGGGCTCCTTCACCGGGGAGCTGTTTTTT. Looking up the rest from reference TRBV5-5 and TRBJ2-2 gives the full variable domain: DAGVTQSPTHLIKTRGQQVTLRCSPISGHKSVSWYQQVLGQGPQFIFQYYEKEERGRGNFPDRFSARQFPNYSSELNVNALLLGDSALYLCASSLAGGGSFTGELFFGEGSRLTVL.

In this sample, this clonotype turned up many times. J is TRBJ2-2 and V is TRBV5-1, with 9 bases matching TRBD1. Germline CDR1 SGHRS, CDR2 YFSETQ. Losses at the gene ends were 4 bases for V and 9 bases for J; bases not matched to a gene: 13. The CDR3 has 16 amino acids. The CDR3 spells CASSPTTGQGHRELFF. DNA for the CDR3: TGCGCCAGCAGCCCAACCACGGGACAGGGTCACAGGGAGCTGTTTTTT.

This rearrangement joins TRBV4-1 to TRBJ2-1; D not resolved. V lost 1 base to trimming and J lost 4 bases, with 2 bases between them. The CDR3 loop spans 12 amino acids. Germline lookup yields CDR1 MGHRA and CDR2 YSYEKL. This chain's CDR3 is CASSQGYNEQFF. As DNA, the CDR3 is TGCGCCAGCAGCCAAGGTTACAATGAGCAGTTCTTC.

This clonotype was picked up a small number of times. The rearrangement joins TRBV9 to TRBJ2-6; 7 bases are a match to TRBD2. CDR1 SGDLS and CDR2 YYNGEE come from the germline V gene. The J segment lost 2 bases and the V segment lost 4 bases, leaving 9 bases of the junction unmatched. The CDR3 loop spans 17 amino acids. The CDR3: CASSPRLSGAGANVLTF. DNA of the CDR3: TGTGCCAGCAGCCCCAGACTGAGCGGGGCTGGGGCCAACGTCCTGACTTTC.

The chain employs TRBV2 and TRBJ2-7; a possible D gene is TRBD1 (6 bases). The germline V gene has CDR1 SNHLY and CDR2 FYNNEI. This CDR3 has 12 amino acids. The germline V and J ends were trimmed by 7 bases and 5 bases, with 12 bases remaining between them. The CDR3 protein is CASIGQGNEQYF. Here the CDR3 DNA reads TGTGCCAGCATTGGGCAGGGGAACGAGCAGTACTTC.

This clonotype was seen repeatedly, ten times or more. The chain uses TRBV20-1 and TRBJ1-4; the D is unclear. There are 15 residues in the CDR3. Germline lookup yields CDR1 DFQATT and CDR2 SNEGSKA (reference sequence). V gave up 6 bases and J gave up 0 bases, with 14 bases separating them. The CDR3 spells CSATTPGSTNEKLFF. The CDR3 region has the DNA TGCAGTGCCACCACTCCAGGATCAACTAATGAAAAACTGTTTTTT.

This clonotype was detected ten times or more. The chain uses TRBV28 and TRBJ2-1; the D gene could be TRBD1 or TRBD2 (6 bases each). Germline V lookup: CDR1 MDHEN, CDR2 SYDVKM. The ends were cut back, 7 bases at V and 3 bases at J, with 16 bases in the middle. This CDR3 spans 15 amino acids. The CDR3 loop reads CASTRLGGSYNEQFF. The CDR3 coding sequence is TGTGCCAGCACCCGCTTAGGGGGGAGCTACAATGAGCAGTTCTTC.

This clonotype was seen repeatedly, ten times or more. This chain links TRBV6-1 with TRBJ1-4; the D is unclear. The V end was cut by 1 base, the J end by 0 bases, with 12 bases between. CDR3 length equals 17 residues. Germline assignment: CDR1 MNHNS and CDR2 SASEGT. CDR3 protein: CASSEGKILATNEKLFF. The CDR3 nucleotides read TGTGCCAGCAGTGAAGGGAAGATTTTAGCAACTAATGAAAAACTGTTTTTT.